A single sample is the source of the 32 T cell receptor beta chains below, sequenced in a study of blood T cell repertoires in COVID-19. Assay: immunoSEQ multiplex PCR; the TCRdb copy retains only in-frame clones and omits some. The data contain 350,000 to 550,000 clones, nearly 90% of them singletons. Sequencing was done on a sample of PBMCs or T cells enriched from blood (not recorded which). These receptors all come from a woman aged 18-29 years with acute COVID-19.

The gene calls are TRBV30 and TRBJ2-1; D remains ambiguous. The CDR3 spans 13 residues. CDR1 and CDR2 from the germline V gene are GTSNPN and SVGIG (reference sequence). Trimming removed 0 bases from V and 7 bases from J, with 10 bases in between. CDR3 DNA sequence: TGTGCCTGGAGTGTAGAGGCCCAAAATGAGCAGTTCTTC. Translated, it gives CAWSVEAQNEQFF.

The chain joins TRBV7-9 to TRBJ2-7, with no clear D. Germline V CDR1 and CDR2: SEHNR, FQNEAQ (reference sequence). The ends were cut back, 1 base at V and 3 bases at J, with 10 bases in the middle. This CDR3 is built from 14 residues. The CDR3 sequence is CASSLDLGFYEQYF. Written as DNA, the CDR3 is TGTGCCAGCAGCTTAGATCTCGGGTTCTACGAGCAGTACTTC.

CDR3 protein: CASSLGQGTNEKLFF. CDR3 sequence (DNA): TGTGCCAGCAGTTTGGGACAGGGCACTAATGAAAAACTGTTTTTT. The chain employs TRBV27 and TRBJ1-4; 9 bases map to TRBD1. V dropped 3 bases and J dropped 2; count of bases not matched to a gene: 1. The CDR3 has 15 amino acids. Germline V lookup: CDR1 MNHEY, CDR2 SMNVEV (reference sequence).

The rearrangement uses TRBV3-1 (or the pseudogene TRBV3-2) and TRBJ2-5, with D maybe TRBD2 (6 bases). V was trimmed by 6 bases and J by 1 base, leaving 18 bases between them. Germline CDR1 and CDR2: LGHDT and YNNKEL (reference sequence). This CDR3 is 16 amino acids long. The CDR3 DNA reads as TGTGCCAGCAGACATGGCAGGCGGGGTTCCCAAGAGACCCAGTACTTC. It yields the protein CASRHGRRGSQETQYF.

This chain links TRBV6-4 with TRBJ2-1, with 12 bases that match TRBD2. The CDR3 runs 14 residues. J gave up 7 bases and V 4 bases, and 2 bases lay outside the gene matches. Germline CDR1 and CDR2: MRHNA and SNTAGT. CDR3 loop: CASSVGTSGNEQFF. As DNA, the CDR3 is TGTGCCAGCAGTGTGGGGACTAGCGGGAATGAGCAGTTCTTC.

V gene TRBV3-1 (or the pseudogene TRBV3-2) combines with J gene TRBJ1-4, with a weak D call TRBD1 (6 bases). Germline V gene lookup returns CDR1 LGHDT and CDR2 YNNKEL (reference sequence). The CDR3 has 15 amino acids. V was cut by 0 bases and J by 5 bases, with 10 bases left in between. The CDR3 sequence: CASSQDTGWNEKLFF. The CDR3 DNA reads TGTGCCAGCAGCCAAGATACAGGGTGGAATGAAAAACTGTTTTTT.

J is TRBJ2-1 and V is TRBV3-1 (or the pseudogene TRBV3-2); 10 nucleotides line up with TRBD2. This CDR3 comprises 16 residues. The germline gives CDR1 LGHDT, CDR2 YNNKEL (reference sequence). V lost 1 base to trimming and J lost 4 bases; unmatched junction nucleotides: 4. The CDR3 region has the DNA TGTGCCAGCAGCCAAGGCCCAGCGGGAGGGTACAATGAGCAGTTCTTC. It encodes CASSQGPAGGYNEQFF.

The J gene is TRBJ2-1, the V gene TRBV19, with 8 bases that match TRBD2. The ends lost 5 bases at V and 0 bases at J; junction bases unmatched: 0. The CDR3 covers 14 residues. The germline V gene has CDR1 LNHDA and CDR2 SQIVND (reference sequence). The CDR3 nucleotides read TGTGCCAGTAGTCGGGGGGGCTCCTACAATGAGCAGTTCTTC. This translates into CASSRGGSYNEQFF.

The V call is TRBV4-1, the J call TRBJ2-1; 14 positions agree with TRBD2. Trimming removed 2 bases from V and 2 bases from J; junction bases left unmatched: 11. In germline, CDR1 is MGHRA, CDR2 YSYEKL. The CDR3 loop spans 20 amino acids. The chain's CDR3 is CASSQWGGTSGRRAYNEQFF. The DNA of the CDR3 is TGCGCCAGCAGCCAATGGGGGGGGACTAGCGGGAGAAGGGCCTACAATGAGCAGTTCTTC.

This clone turned up a few times. This rearrangement joins TRBV3-1 (or the pseudogene TRBV3-2) to TRBJ1-1; maybe TRBD1 (6 bases). Trimming removed 5 bases from V and 1 base from J, with 8 bases in between. Germline CDR1 reads LGHDT; CDR2 reads YNNKEL (reference sequence). This CDR3 is 13 amino acids long. CDR3 in DNA: TGTGCCAGCAGCGCACAGGGGAACACTGAAGCTTTCTTT. It encodes CASSAQGNTEAFF.

This clone occurred a few times. This specimen includes other DNA sequences encoding the same CDR3. The chain links TRBV6-2 or TRBV6-3 to TRBJ1-2; possible D gene TRBD1, 5 bases. CDR1 is MNHEY and CDR2 is SVGEGT in the germline V gene. V dropped 5 bases and J dropped 4 bases, with 11 bases sitting between them. The CDR3 is 13 residues long. CDR3 sequence reads: CASSLRDSYGYTF. CDR3 DNA sequence: TGTGCCAGCAGTCTTCGAGACAGCTATGGCTACACCTTC.

This rearrangement joins TRBV25-1 to TRBJ2-3, with TRBD1 matching over 8 bases. Germline lookup yields CDR1 MGHDK and CDR2 SYGVNS. This CDR3 has 15 amino acids. With V trimmed by 3 bases and J by 7 bases, 9 bases remained unmatched. CDR3 bases: TGTGCCAGCAGTGAGGCCGGGACAGGTCGTTATACGCAGTATTTT. Protein product: CASSEAGTGRYTQYF.

The J gene is TRBJ2-1, the V gene TRBV4-1; TRBD2 aligns across 11 bases. V trimming: 1 base; J trimming: 7 bases; junction bases outside the gene matches: 6. The CDR3 consists of 16 residues. Germline V lookup: CDR1 MGHRA, CDR2 YSYEKL. CDR3 sequence: CASSQAHIAGGNEQFF. CDR3 nucleotides: TGCGCCAGCAGCCAAGCCCACATAGCGGGGGGGAATGAGCAGTTCTTC.

V gene TRBV28 combines with J gene TRBJ1-2; 8 positions agree with TRBD1. Germline assignment: CDR1 MDHEN and CDR2 SYDVKM. V shed 4 bases and J 8 bases; nucleotides not matched to a gene: 9. The length of the CDR3 is 14 residues. CDR3 DNA sequence: TGTGCCAGCAGTTCCGGACAGGGAAGTTTGGGCTACACCTTC. It codes for CASSSGQGSLGYTF.

The chain carries TRBV18 and TRBJ2-5, with D maybe TRBD1 (6 bases). The CDR3 length is 18 residues. V lost 0 bases and J 5 bases, leaving 22 bases between the germline ends. Germline CDR1 KGHSH, CDR2 LQKENI. The CDR3: CASSPPNNQIQGGETQYF. Written as DNA, the CDR3 is TGTGCCAGCTCACCACCCAACAACCAGATACAGGGTGGGGAGACCCAGTACTTC.

The rearrangement links TRBV6-5 to TRBJ1-2, with 8 bases matching TRBD1. With 6 bases clipped from V and 6 bases from J, the junction kept 6 bases outside the gene matches. Looked up from germline, CDR1 is MNHEY and CDR2 is SVGAGI. The CDR3 has 13 residues. The CDR3: CASSPGQGNGYTF. The CDR3 DNA reads TGTGCCAGCAGCCCCGGACAGGGCAATGGCTACACCTTC.

This sequence joins TRBV7-3 and TRBJ1-3; TRBD1 agrees at 8 bases. J lost 4 bases, V lost 4 bases, and 6 bases had no gene match. This CDR3 has 15 amino acids. Germline assignment: CDR1 SGHTA and CDR2 FQGTGA. The CDR3 sequence: CASSSGGQGGNTIYF. CDR3 nucleotide sequence: TGTGCCAGCAGCTCGGGAGGACAGGGAGGAAACACCATATATTTT.

The chain joins TRBV19 to TRBJ2-2; 9 positions match TRBD1. This CDR3 has 14 residues. CDR1 is LNHDA and CDR2 is SQIVND in the germline V gene (reference sequence). The V gene end was trimmed by 5 bases and the J gene end by 6 bases; junction bases not matched to a gene: 4. CDR3 in DNA: TGTGCCAGTAGTCAGACAGGGGGGTCCGGGGAGCTGTTTTTT. Translated, it gives CASSQTGGSGELFF.

The CDR3: CTSSRQGQEKLFF. DNA for the CDR3: TGCACCAGCAGCCGGCAGGGCCAGGAAAAACTGTTTTTT. The chain joins TRBV1 to TRBJ1-4; the listed D gene, TRBD1, was not tested against the DNA. TRBV1 is an annotated pseudogene. The CDR3 is made up of 13 amino acids.

The chain links TRBV11-2 to TRBJ2-7; D unresolved. Germline CDR1 and CDR2: SGHAT and FQNNGV. Trimming stripped 6 bases from V and 6 bases from J, with 12 bases between. The CDR3 is 12 amino acids. The CDR3 coding sequence is TGTGCCAGCAGACTCACAGTCGGCGAGCAGTACTTC. It yields the protein CASRLTVGEQYF.

The chain joins TRBV3-1 (or the pseudogene TRBV3-2) to TRBJ1-2; a possible D gene is TRBD1 (5 bases). The CDR3 extends over 13 amino acids. The V gene lost 5 bases and the J gene lost 5 bases, with 12 bases spanning the gap. The germline V gene encodes CDR1 LGHDT and CDR2 YNNKEL (reference sequence). The CDR3 here is CASSSTAHYGYTF. CDR3 coding DNA: TGTGCCAGCAGCTCGACAGCCCATTATGGCTACACCTTC.

The chain joins TRBV27 to TRBJ2-1; a weak D match, TRBD2 (7 bases). Trimming cost V 8 bases and J 6 bases, with 17 bases left between them. The germline CDR1 and CDR2 sequences are MNHEY and SMNVEV (reference sequence). CDR3 size: 14 residues. The CDR3 region is CASSEGGLRNEQFF. Written as DNA, the CDR3 is TGTGCCAGCTCTGAGGGGGGGCTCCGCAATGAGCAGTTCTTC.

This rearrangement joins TRBV11-2 to TRBJ2-5; D might be TRBD2 (5 bases). With 1 base removed from V and 4 bases from J, the gap between germline ends came to 19 bases. Germline CDR1 reads SGHAT; CDR2 reads FQNNGV. The CDR3 loop spans 17 amino acids. The CDR3 DNA reads as TGTGCCAGCAGCTTAGGGGTTGACGGGCCCCGGGGAGAGACCCAGTACTTC. Translated: CASSLGVDGPRGETQYF.

The rearrangement uses TRBV19 and TRBJ2-2; 8 positions match TRBD1. V lost 5 bases, J lost 5 bases, and 7 bases stayed unmatched. This CDR3 region has 15 residues. Germline CDR1 is LNHDA and CDR2 is SQIVND (reference sequence). The CDR3 DNA is TGTGCCAGTAGTCGACAGGGGCCGGGGACCGGGGAGCTGTTTTTT. Protein product: CASSRQGPGTGELFF.

In this sample, this clone turned up many times. The chain joins TRBV6-2 or TRBV6-3 to TRBJ2-1; maybe TRBD2 (6 bases). The CDR3 loop spans 15 amino acids. V dropped 2 bases and J dropped 4 bases, with 12 bases sitting between them. Germline V gene lookup returns CDR1 MNHEY and CDR2 SVGEGT. DNA of the CDR3: TGTGCCAGCAGTTACCCCGGGCGGGATTACAATGAGCAGTTCTTC. Translated: CASSYPGRDYNEQFF.

The chain carries TRBV7-9 and TRBJ2-7; 7 nucleotides line up with TRBD1. Germline trimming cut 4 bases from V and 7 bases from J; bases unmatched to any gene: 13. Looked up from germline, CDR1 is SEHNR and CDR2 is FQNEAQ (reference sequence). The CDR3 consists of 15 residues. The CDR3 nucleotides read TGTGCCAGCAGCTCGGGACAGATCCTATATGAAGAGCAGTACTTC. Amino acid sequence: CASSSGQILYEEQYF.

V gene TRBV18 combines with J gene TRBJ1-1, with D uncertain. Trimming pared 3 bases from V and 1 base from J, leaving 12 bases between. Germline V CDR1 and CDR2: KGHSH, LQKENI. The CDR3 has 15 residues. The CDR3 nucleotides read TGTGCCAGCTCACCGGCGGAGGTTAGGAACACTGAAGCTTTCTTT. As protein: CASSPAEVRNTEAFF.

CDR3 amino acids: CASSSQGGTRHGYTF. The CDR3 region has the DNA TGTGCCAGCAGTTCCCAGGGGGGAACTAGACATGGCTACACCTTC. The chain joins TRBV6-5 to TRBJ1-2; TRBD1 agrees at 7 bases. The CDR3 length is 15 residues. Germline CDR1 MNHEY, CDR2 SVGAGI. J lost 6 bases, V lost 4 bases, and 11 bases had no gene match.

The CDR3 DNA reads as TGTGCCTGGAGTGTACTACAGGGGGGTGCTGGCTACACCTTC. Amino acids: CAWSVLQGGAGYTF. The V call is TRBV30, the J call TRBJ1-2; TRBD1 aligns across 8 bases. With 0 bases clipped from V and 7 bases from J, the junction kept 7 bases outside the gene matches. The CDR3 spans 14 residues. Germline CDR1 and CDR2: GTSNPN and SVGIG (reference sequence).

This clone came up once. This chain joins TRBV24-1 and TRBJ2-2; tentatively, D is TRBD1 (6 bases). V lost 1 base, J lost 6 bases, and 11 bases lay in between. This CDR3 comprises 15 residues. Germline CDR1 and CDR2: KGHDR and SFDVKD. CDR3 sequence reads: CATSDLGRGSGELFF. CDR3 DNA: TGTGCCACCAGTGATTTAGGCAGGGGCTCCGGGGAGCTGTTTTTT.

J is TRBJ2-3 and V is TRBV6-5; TRBD2 agrees at 11 bases. The CDR3 contains 15 residues. Germline trimming cut 6 bases from V and 4 bases from J; bases unmatched to any gene: 6. Per the germline V gene, CDR1 is MNHEY and CDR2 is SVGAGI. The CDR3, as DNA: TGTGCCAGCAGGACTAGCGGGAATTCGCCAGATACGCAGTATTTT. Protein sequence: CASRTSGNSPDTQYF.

The genes are TRBV19 and TRBJ1-5, with 7 bases that match TRBD1. Looked up from germline, CDR1 is LNHDA and CDR2 is SQIVND (reference sequence). CDR3 length: 17 amino acids. Trimming removed 3 bases from V and 3 bases from J; junction bases left unmatched: 11. The CDR3 coding sequence is TGTGCCAGTAGTATCGACCGCGGGACAGCGATCAATCAGCCCCAGCATTTT. It yields the protein CASSIDRGTAINQPQHF.